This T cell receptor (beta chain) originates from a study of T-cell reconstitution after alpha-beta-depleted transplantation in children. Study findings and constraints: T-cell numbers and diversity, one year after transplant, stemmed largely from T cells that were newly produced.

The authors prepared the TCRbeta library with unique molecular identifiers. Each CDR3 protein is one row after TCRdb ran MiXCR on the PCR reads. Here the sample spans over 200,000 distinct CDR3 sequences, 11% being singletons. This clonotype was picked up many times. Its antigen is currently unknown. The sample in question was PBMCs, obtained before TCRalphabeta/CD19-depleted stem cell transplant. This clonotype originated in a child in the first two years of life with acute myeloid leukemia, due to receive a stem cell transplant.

Here the CDR3 reads CSAPRESARLYEQYF. DNA of the CDR3: TGCAGTGCTCCGCGTGAGAGCGCCAGGCTCTACGAGCAGTACTTC. This chain links TRBV20-1 with TRBJ2-7; D gene uncertain. Trimming cost V 5 bases and J 3 bases, with 20 bases left between them. In germline, CDR1 is DFQATT, CDR2 SNEGSKA (reference sequence). This CDR3 region has 15 residues.